The clone carrying this T cell receptor (beta chain) has more than one count but fewer than ten. These data originate in a study of early T cells in non-severe SARS-CoV-2 infection. About the study: From unsorted whole blood, bulk RNA was sequenced, and the chains remained unpaired.

This CDR3 comprises 15 residues. V lost 2 bases and J lost 1; bases outside the gene matches: 2. Germline CDR1 is SGHAT and CDR2 is FQNNGV. Individual cDNA molecules carried attached unique molecular identifiers. MiXCR was run by TCRdb on the 5' RACE reads, yielding one entry per CDR3 protein. This sample has 55,000 to 75,000 distinct CDR3 sequences; roughly an eighth occur once, and the top ten carry around 1.7%. The V and J genes are TRBV11-2 and TRBJ2-5, with 9 bases fitting TRBD2. Sequencing was performed on whole blood. The TCR originated in an adult who was a healthcare worker with PCR-confirmed SARS-CoV-2 infection or an uninfected control (not recorded which). The CDR3 DNA reads TGTGCCAGCAGCTTACTAGCGGGGCTCCAAGAGACCCAGTACTTC. Protein sequence: CASSLLAGLQETQYF. Looking up the rest from reference TRBV11-2 and TRBJ2-5 gives the full variable domain: EAGVAQSPRYKIIEKRQSVAFWCNPISGHATLYWYQQILGQGPKLLIQFQNNGVVDDSQLPKDRFSAERLKGVDSTLKIQPAKLEDSAVYLCASSLLAGLQETQYFGPGTRLLVL.